The 27 T cell receptor beta chains presented below share a single source sample, sequenced in a study of T cells in tumors after PD-1 blockade. TCRdb keeps only in-frame clones here, not all; method: immunoSEQ multiplex PCR. This table has 13,000 to 15,000 clones, around four fifths appearing once. The sequences come from PBMCs, collected after anti-PD-1 treatment. These receptors were taken from a human donor with basal cell carcinoma.

The J gene is TRBJ2-5, the V gene TRBV5-6; D perhaps matches TRBD1 (6 bases). The germline V and J ends were trimmed by 4 bases and 3 bases, with 16 bases remaining between them. The CDR3 has 15 residues. Germline V lookup: CDR1 SGHDT, CDR2 YYEEEE. CDR3 region: CASSLGAAWKETQYF. The CDR3 bases are TGTGCCAGCAGCCTGGGGGCGGCTTGGAAAGAGACCCAGTACTTC.

A few counts support this clone. The chain has TRBV27 and TRBJ2-1; 10 bases agree with TRBD2. The V gene end was trimmed by 5 bases and the J gene end by 8 bases; junction bases not matched to a gene: 12. CDR1 and CDR2 from the germline V gene are MNHEY and SMNVEV (reference sequence). CDR3 length equals 16 residues. The CDR3: CASSRGLAGGRDEQFF. For the CDR3, the DNA is TGTGCCAGCAGTAGGGGATTAGCGGGAGGAAGAGATGAGCAGTTCTTC.

The CDR3 protein is CASSPGLAGGVTGQFF. CDR3 DNA sequence: TGTGCCAGCAGCCCGGGACTAGCGGGAGGAGTTACAGGGCAGTTCTTC. The rearrangement joins TRBV5-4 to TRBJ2-1, with 15 nucleotides matching TRBD2. Germline V gene data show CDR1 as SGHNT and CDR2 as YYREEE (reference sequence). Trimming at V came to 4 bases and at J to 12 bases, leaving 11 bases not matched to a gene. This CDR3 comprises 16 residues.

This CDR3 is CASSDGGLGEKLFF. The CDR3 bases are TGCGCCAGCAGCGATGGGGGGCTAGGGGAAAAACTGTTTTTT. The chain recombines TRBV4-1 with TRBJ1-4; the D gene is possibly TRBD1 (6 bases). CDR3 length equals 14 residues. In germline, CDR1 is MGHRA, CDR2 YSYEKL. V lost 5 bases to trimming and J lost 8 bases, with 15 bases between them.

This chain uses TRBV7-2 with TRBJ2-1; a possible D gene is TRBD2 (6 bases). V was pared by 3 bases and J by 4 bases, with 13 bases between. The CDR3 sequence is 15 residues long. Germline V gene sequence: CDR1 SGHTA, CDR2 FQGNSA. The CDR3 region is CASSFSGAPYNEQFF. DNA for the CDR3: TGTGCCAGCAGCTTTAGCGGCGCCCCTTACAATGAGCAGTTCTTC.

This chain joins TRBV28 and TRBJ1-1; D is uncertain. V lost 3 bases to trimming and J lost 5 bases, with 4 bases between them. Germline CDR1 reads MDHEN; CDR2 reads SYDVKM. This CDR3 has 11 residues. The CDR3 DNA reads as TGTGCCAGCAGTTTTGATACTGAAGCTTTCTTT. It is translated as CASSFDTEAFF.

V is TRBV3-1 (or the pseudogene TRBV3-2) and J is TRBJ2-4, with D tentatively TRBD1 (5 bases). From germline, CDR1 is LGHDT and CDR2 YNNKEL (reference sequence). The CDR3 totals 13 residues. Trimming took off 0 bases at V and 8 bases at J, with 8 bases between the two ends. For the CDR3, the DNA is TGTGCCAGCAGCCAAGACCTCAGGGACATTCAGTACTTC. This encodes CASSQDLRDIQYF.

J is TRBJ2-1 and V is TRBV5-4, with TRBD2 matching 8 bases. Germline CDR1 reads SGHNT; CDR2 reads YYREEE (reference sequence). With V trimmed by 0 bases and J by 2 bases, 7 bases remained unmatched. The CDR3 sequence is 17 residues long. The CDR3 sequence is CASSLGGGSGAYNEQFF. The CDR3 DNA sequence: TGTGCCAGCAGCTTGGGAGGTGGTAGCGGGGCCTACAATGAGCAGTTCTTC.

This clone was detected only once. CDR3 coding DNA: TGTGCCAGCTCCCCGCTAGCGGGAGGCCGGGGGGGGGCAGATACGCAGTATTTT. This translates into CASSPLAGGRGGADTQYF. The V call is TRBV5-4, the J call TRBJ2-3; 11 nucleotides line up with TRBD2. There are 18 residues in the CDR3. With V trimmed by 7 bases and J by 4 bases, 17 bases remained unmatched. Germline V gene sequence: CDR1 SGHNT, CDR2 YYREEE (reference sequence).

The chain joins TRBV3-1 (or the pseudogene TRBV3-2) to TRBJ1-1; a weak D match, TRBD1 (5 bases). Per the germline V gene, CDR1 is LGHDT and CDR2 is YNNKEL (reference sequence). CDR3 length equals 15 residues. The V end lost 0 bases, the J end lost 4 bases, and 12 bases lay between the germline ends. The CDR3 loop reads CASSQDPGVGTEAFF. The CDR3 nucleotides read TGTGCCAGCAGCCAAGATCCGGGGGTAGGCACTGAAGCTTTCTTT.

The chain uses TRBV27 and TRBJ1-5; maybe TRBD1 (5 bases). This CDR3 has 15 amino acids. V lost 2 bases and J 0 bases, leaving 8 bases between the germline ends. Germline-derived CDR1 and CDR2 are MNHEY and SMNVEV (reference sequence). The CDR3 loop reads CASSLEGHSNQPQHF. The CDR3 coding sequence is TGTGCCAGCAGTTTAGAAGGACATAGCAATCAGCCCCAGCATTTT.

The V call is TRBV3-1 (or the pseudogene TRBV3-2), the J call TRBJ2-5; D possibly uses TRBD1 or TRBD2 (6 bases each). The CDR3 consists of 15 residues. The V gene's germline CDR1 is LGHDT and CDR2 YNNKEL (reference sequence). Trimming removed 1 base at V and 5 bases at J, with 14 bases between. DNA of the CDR3: TGTGCCAGCAGCCAAGCGGGGCAGGGGAGGGAGACCCAGTACTTC. As protein: CASSQAGQGRETQYF.

This chain uses TRBV3-1 (or the pseudogene TRBV3-2) with TRBJ2-3, with TRBD2 as a possible D gene (5 bases). Germline V gives CDR1 LGHDT, CDR2 YNNKEL (reference sequence). V lost 4 bases and J lost 11, with 13 bases in between. This CDR3 spans 12 amino acids. This CDR3 reads CASSPHAEGQYF. CDR3 sequence (DNA): TGTGCCAGCAGCCCACACGCCGAGGGGCAGTATTTT.

The CDR3 region has the DNA TGTGCCAGCAGTTCTACTAGCCGCTTCTACGAGCAGTACTTC. Translating it yields CASSSTSRFYEQYF. V is TRBV6-5 and J is TRBJ2-7, with D perhaps matching TRBD2 (6 bases). CDR1 is MNHEY, CDR2 SVGAGI, per germline. Trimming pared 4 bases from V and 3 bases from J, leaving 13 bases between. CDR3 length: 14 amino acids.

The chain recombines TRBV10-1 with TRBJ2-1, with D unresolved. This CDR3 region has 14 residues. The germline V gene has CDR1 WNHNN and CDR2 SYGVQD (reference sequence). Trimming removed 0 bases at V and 6 bases at J, with 9 bases between. CDR3 in amino acids: CASSESTGLNEQFF. The CDR3 DNA reads as TGCGCCAGCAGTGAGTCGACCGGGCTCAATGAGCAGTTCTTC.

The gene calls are TRBV4-1 and TRBJ1-4, with D tentatively TRBD1 (6 bases). CDR3 size: 15 residues. V lost 0 bases and J 8 bases, leaving 13 bases between the germline ends. The germline V gene encodes CDR1 MGHRA and CDR2 YSYEKL. The CDR3 DNA is TGCGCCAGCAGCCAAGAGGGCAGGGGATCGGAAAAACTGTTTTTT. It translates to CASSQEGRGSEKLFF.

J is TRBJ2-2 and V is TRBV9, with D unclear. V lost 0 bases, J lost 4 bases, and 10 bases lay in between. The germline V gene encodes CDR1 SGDLS and CDR2 YYNGEE. This CDR3 contains 15 residues. CDR3 in amino acids: CASSVGGGLTGELFF. Written as DNA, the CDR3 is TGTGCCAGCAGCGTAGGCGGCGGTCTCACCGGGGAGCTGTTTTTT.

This chain joins TRBV6-5 and TRBJ2-1; no firm D call. The V gene lost 7 bases and the J gene lost 0 bases, with 13 bases spanning the gap. Germline values: CDR1 MNHEY, CDR2 SVGAGI. This CDR3 is 15 amino acids long. The CDR3 region is CASTQTPGSYNEQFF. DNA of the CDR3: TGTGCCAGCACTCAAACTCCGGGCTCCTACAATGAGCAGTTCTTC.

This sequence joins TRBV5-1 and TRBJ1-1, with 7 bases aligning to TRBD1. The trim removed 0 bases at V and 2 bases at J, leaving 4 bases unmatched. CDR1 SGHRS and CDR2 YFSETQ come from the germline V gene. This CDR3 is built from 15 residues. The chain's CDR3 is CASSLGAGGNTEAFF. The CDR3 DNA follows: TGCGCCAGCAGCTTGGGTGCAGGGGGAAACACTGAAGCTTTCTTT.

This clone was seen once. This chain joins TRBV6-5 and TRBJ1-1, with D uncertain. CDR3 length equals 14 residues. Trimming shortened V by 0 bases and J by 1 base, and 6 bases separated the two germline ends. CDR1 MNHEY and CDR2 SVGAGI come from the germline V gene. This chain's CDR3 is CASSYSTGNTEAFF. The CDR3 DNA reads as TGTGCCAGCAGTTACTCGACGGGGAACACTGAAGCTTTCTTT.

The chain carries TRBV9 and TRBJ1-1; D is ambiguous. Deletions cut 4 bases from V and 0 bases from J, with 13 bases between. There are 15 residues in the CDR3. Germline-derived CDR1 and CDR2 are SGDLS and YYNGEE. The CDR3 nucleotides are TGTGCCAGCAGCTCCGGGGTCATCATGAACACTGAAGCTTTCTTT. Amino acids: CASSSGVIMNTEAFF. Complete variable domain (other parts from reference TRBV9 and TRBJ1-1): DSGVTQTPKHLITATGQRVTLRCSPRSGDLSVYWYQQSLDQGLQFLIQYYNGEERAKGNILERFSAQQFPDLHSELNLSSLELGDSALYFCASSSGVIMNTEAFFGQGTRLTVV.

The gene calls are TRBV24-1 and TRBJ2-1; TRBD2 agrees at 9 bases. V trimming: 9 bases; J trimming: 2 bases; junction bases outside the gene matches: 7. This CDR3 contains 15 residues. The germline V gene encodes CDR1 KGHDR and CDR2 SFDVKD. CDR3 in amino acids: CATQSTSGAYNEQFF. CDR3 coding DNA: TGTGCCACCCAGTCGACTAGCGGAGCCTACAATGAGCAGTTCTTC.

The V call is TRBV5-5, the J call TRBJ1-2; a weak D match, TRBD1 (6 bases). Germline loops: CDR1 SGHKS, CDR2 YYEKEE (reference sequence). The V and J ends lost 2 bases and 3 bases respectively, with 11 bases between them. This CDR3 contains 14 residues. CDR3 nucleotides: TGTGCCAGCAGCTTTCCGGACAGTTACTATGGCTACACCTTC. It codes for CASSFPDSYYGYTF.

The chain couples TRBV10-3 to TRBJ2-7; 9 bases line up with TRBD2. The CDR3 is 16 residues long. Unmatched junction bases numbered 13, after V lost 10 bases and J lost 0 bases. Germline CDR1 ENHRY, CDR2 SYGVKD. CDR3 region: CATKGSGSRSSYEQYF. The DNA of the CDR3 is TGTGCCACCAAGGGTAGCGGGAGCCGAAGCTCCTACGAGCAGTACTTC.

The chain couples TRBV4-2 to TRBJ2-7; 7 positions match TRBD2. V dropped 4 bases and J dropped 7; count of bases not matched to a gene: 16. The germline V gene has CDR1 LGHNA and CDR2 YNFKEQ. The CDR3 has 16 residues. The chain's CDR3 is CASSLFKGGLVGEQYF. CDR3 DNA: TGTGCCAGCAGCCTTTTCAAGGGCGGACTAGTGGGGGAGCAGTACTTC.

This sequence joins TRBV28 and TRBJ1-4; D possibly corresponds to TRBD1 (6 bases). The germline V gene has CDR1 MDHEN and CDR2 SYDVKM. This CDR3 is 14 amino acids long. Trimming stripped 5 bases from V and 13 bases from J, with 20 bases between. DNA for the CDR3: TGTGCCAGCAGTCGTACAGGGCCCTTATACGGACTGTTTTTT. Amino acid sequence: CASSRTGPLYGLFF.

This clone has only a few counts. This rearrangement joins TRBV9 to TRBJ1-1, with 9 bases matching TRBD1. Germline V CDR1 and CDR2: SGDLS, YYNGEE. This CDR3 contains 15 residues. Losses at the gene ends were 4 bases for V and 2 bases for J; bases not matched to a gene: 6. This CDR3 is CASSPPQGANTEAFF. CDR3 nucleotide sequence: TGTGCCAGCAGCCCACCACAGGGGGCCAACACTGAAGCTTTCTTT. Full variable domain (outside the CDR3, taken from reference TRBV9 and TRBJ1-1): DSGVTQTPKHLITATGQRVTLRCSPRSGDLSVYWYQQSLDQGLQFLIQYYNGEERAKGNILERFSAQQFPDLHSELNLSSLELGDSALYFCASSPPQGANTEAFFGQGTRLTVV.